Following are 30 T cell receptor beta chains from one sample sequenced in a study of shared clonotypes between healthy human individuals. Assay: immunoSEQ multiplex PCR; the TCRdb copy retains only in-frame clones and omits some. The sample includes 1,100,000 or so clones, around 82% of them seen just once. Sequencing was carried out using memory CD4+ T cells from PBMCs. Subset described: CD45RA-negative fraction. The receptors originated from a man in his late teens or twenties in good health. Some clones in this sample may be carry-over from other donors' samples.

V usage is TRBV5-1 and J usage is TRBJ1-4; tentatively, D is TRBD1 (6 bases). V lost 7 bases and J 3 bases, leaving 13 bases between the germline ends. In germline, CDR1 is SGHRS, CDR2 YFSETQ. CDR3 length equals 14 residues. As DNA, the CDR3 is TGCGCCAGCCGGGACGGGGGGCCTAATGAAAAACTGTTTTTT. As protein: CASRDGGPNEKLFF.

The V and J genes are TRBV28 and TRBJ1-2; D call uncertain. Trimming left V 1 base short and J 4 bases short, with 13 bases between. Germline-derived CDR1 and CDR2 are MDHEN and SYDVKM. This CDR3 is 15 amino acids long. The CDR3 coding sequence is TGTGCCAGCAGTTTATCCCCGACCGAAGTCTATGGCTACACCTTC. Translating gives CASSLSPTEVYGYTF.

The chain recombines TRBV5-6 with TRBJ1-4, with 8 positions matching TRBD1. In germline, CDR1 is SGHDT, CDR2 YYEEEE. J lost 8 bases, V lost 2 bases, and 8 bases had no gene match. The CDR3 is 15 amino acids. CDR3 amino acids: CASSFRTGSGEKLFF. The CDR3 DNA is TGTGCCAGCAGCTTCCGGACAGGGAGCGGGGAAAAACTGTTTTTT.

The J gene is TRBJ1-3, the V gene TRBV7-9; D perhaps matches TRBD1 (6 bases). This CDR3 has 14 residues. V was clipped by 5 bases and J by 1 base, with 9 bases between them. Germline V CDR1 and CDR2: SEHNR, FQNEAQ (reference sequence). CDR3 sequence: CASSPTGSGNTIYF. Written as DNA, the CDR3 is TGTGCCAGCAGCCCAACAGGGTCTGGAAACACCATATATTTT.

The chain uses TRBV28 and TRBJ1-4; 10 bases match TRBD1. The CDR3 consists of 17 residues. With V trimmed by 2 bases and J by 8 bases, 11 bases remained unmatched. CDR1 MDHEN and CDR2 SYDVKM come from the germline V gene. The CDR3 sequence is CASSLGKGTGEEEKLFF. The CDR3 coding sequence is TGTGCCAGCAGTTTAGGAAAGGGGACAGGGGAGGAAGAAAAACTGTTTTTT.

The chain couples TRBV11-2 to TRBJ2-2, with 8 bases fitting TRBD2. The CDR3 loop spans 16 amino acids. J lost 5 bases, V lost 5 bases, and 10 bases had no gene match. CDR1 SGHAT and CDR2 FQNNGV come from the germline V gene. DNA for the CDR3: TGTGCCAGCAGCGGCAGCGGGGGCGCAGATACCGGGGAGCTGTTTTTT. Translating gives CASSGSGGADTGELFF.

The chain recombines TRBV5-1 with TRBJ1-4, with D possibly matching TRBD1 (5 bases). The germline CDR1 and CDR2 sequences are SGHRS and YFSETQ. There are 12 residues in the CDR3. Trimming stripped 3 bases from V and 8 bases from J, with 8 bases between. CDR3 DNA sequence: TGCGCCAGCAGCTCCTCAGGGGAAAAACTGTTTTTT. Translation: CASSSSGEKLFF. Supplemented by reference TRBV5-1 and TRBJ1-4, the full variable domain reads KAGVTQTPRYLIKTRGQQVTLSCSPISGHRSVSWYQQTPGQGLQFLFEYFSETQRNKGNFPGRFSGRQFSNSRSEMNVSTLELGDSALYLCASSSSGEKLFFGSGTQLSVL.

The chain recombines TRBV29-1 with TRBJ2-5; 8 nucleotides align to TRBD2. The CDR3 is 15 residues long. Unmatched junction bases numbered 14, after V lost 6 bases and J lost 5 bases. CDR1 and CDR2 from the germline V gene are SQVTM and ANQGSEA. CDR3 sequence: CSVQGGIAGTETQYF. The CDR3 nucleotides read TGCAGCGTCCAGGGAGGGATAGCGGGAACGGAGACCCAGTACTTC. Complete variable domain (other parts from reference TRBV29-1 and TRBJ2-5): SAVISQKPSRDICQRGTSLTIQCQVDSQVTMMFWYRQQPGQSLTLIATANQGSEATYESGFVIDKFPISRPNLTFSTLTVSNMSPEDSSIYLCSVQGGIAGTETQYFGPGTRLLVL.

This clone showed up just once. This chain uses TRBV11-3 with TRBJ2-1; TRBD1 agrees at 9 bases. Trimming at V came to 2 bases and at J to 7 bases, leaving 9 bases not matched to a gene. Per the germline V gene, CDR1 is SGHNT and CDR2 is YENEEA. The CDR3 runs to 16 residues. This CDR3 reads CASSLRPGTGPNEQFF. The CDR3 bases are TGTGCCAGCAGCTTACGTCCCGGGACAGGGCCGAATGAGCAGTTCTTC.

This clone was picked up many times. V gene TRBV5-4 combines with J gene TRBJ1-2, with unresolved D. Germline V gives CDR1 SGHNT, CDR2 YYREEE (reference sequence). Deletions cut 4 bases from V and 7 bases from J, with 20 bases between. The CDR3 extends over 15 amino acids. The CDR3 sequence is CASSPSTHIAGGYTF. CDR3 coding DNA: TGTGCCAGCAGCCCCTCGACTCACATAGCGGGTGGCTACACCTTC.

J is TRBJ2-7 and V is TRBV19; 9 bases map to TRBD1. CDR3 length: 14 residues. The germline V gene encodes CDR1 LNHDA and CDR2 SQIVND (reference sequence). V was pared by 4 bases and J by 7 bases, with 8 bases of the junction left unmatched. DNA of the CDR3: TGTGCCAGTAGTACCGGACAGGGGAGGAGGGAGCAGTACTTC. Its translation: CASSTGQGRREQYF.

J is TRBJ2-2 and V is TRBV7-9, with D unresolved. The germline CDR1 and CDR2 sequences are SEHNR and FQNEAQ (reference sequence). CDR3 size: 13 residues. The ends were cut back, 5 bases at V and 7 bases at J, with 11 bases in the middle. The CDR3 loop is CASSPHGDGELFF. The CDR3 bases are TGTGCCAGCAGCCCCCATGGGGACGGGGAGCTGTTTTTT.

This clone turned up a few times. J is TRBJ2-3 and V is TRBV11-2; TRBD2 is a possible D gene (6 bases). Deletions cut 3 bases from V and 1 base from J, with 11 bases between. This CDR3 contains 15 residues. The germline V gene has CDR1 SGHAT and CDR2 FQNNGV. In DNA form, the CDR3 reads TGTGCCAGCAGCTTCATGTCGGGGGGCACAGATACGCAGTATTTT. It translates to CASSFMSGGTDTQYF.

About this clone: This may be a read error, as it is one base from a much larger clone. This specimen includes other DNA sequences encoding the same CDR3. The genes are TRBV7-2 and TRBJ2-2; D is uncertain. V was trimmed by 3 bases and J by 1 base, leaving 6 bases between them. The V gene's germline CDR1 is SGHTA and CDR2 FQGNSA. The CDR3 covers 14 residues. The CDR3 DNA reads TGTGCCAGCAGCTTGGCCAGGAACACCGGGGAGCTGTTTTTT. Its protein product is CASSLARNTGELFF.

This chain links TRBV9 with TRBJ2-2; 12 nucleotides line up with TRBD2. V shed 2 bases and J 4 bases; nucleotides not matched to a gene: 12. CDR1 is SGDLS and CDR2 is YYNGEE in the germline V gene. The CDR3 runs 19 residues. The CDR3 bases are TGTGCCAGCAGCGTCCCGGGGCTAGCGGGAGGGCCGGTCACCGGGGAGCTGTTTTTT. It encodes CASSVPGLAGGPVTGELFF. Full variable domain (rest looked up from reference TRBV9 and TRBJ2-2): DSGVTQTPKHLITATGQRVTLRCSPRSGDLSVYWYQQSLDQGLQFLIQYYNGEERAKGNILERFSAQQFPDLHSELNLSSLELGDSALYFCASSVPGLAGGPVTGELFFGEGSRLTVL.

To note about this clone: Other DNA sequences in the sample encode the same CDR3. The gene calls are TRBV5-1 and TRBJ2-3, with 8 bases aligning to TRBD1. The V and J ends lost 5 bases and 0 bases, in that order; junction bases with no gene match: 8. Looked up from germline, CDR1 is SGHRS and CDR2 is YFSETQ. This CDR3 region has 16 residues. CDR3 sequence reads: CASSFQGAASTDTQYF. The DNA of the CDR3 is TGCGCCAGCAGTTTTCAGGGGGCCGCTAGCACAGATACGCAGTATTTT.

This sequence joins TRBV7-9 and TRBJ2-7, with D possibly TRBD1 on 6 matching bases. The ends were cut back, 3 bases at V and 5 bases at J, with 11 bases in the middle. This CDR3 is built from 13 residues. Germline CDR1 and CDR2: SEHNR and FQNEAQ (reference sequence). CDR3 region: CASSFYGGHEQYF. CDR3 DNA: TGTGCCAGCAGCTTTTATGGGGGCCACGAGCAGTACTTC.

For this clone: The sample has other DNA sequences that encode this CDR3 too. The V call is TRBV28, the J call TRBJ1-5; D is undetermined. The V gene lost 3 bases and the J gene lost 4 bases, with 1 base spanning the gap. The CDR3 contains 11 residues. Germline assignment: CDR1 MDHEN and CDR2 SYDVKM. The CDR3 spells CASSLNQPQHF. CDR3 DNA sequence: TGTGCCAGCAGTTTGAATCAGCCCCAGCATTTT.

The V gene is TRBV30, the J gene TRBJ2-3; TRBD2 matches at 10 bases. Germline assignment: CDR1 GTSNPN and CDR2 SVGIG (reference sequence). J lost 5 bases, V lost 0 bases, and 11 bases had no gene match. The CDR3 runs 17 residues. CDR3 nucleotides: TGTGCCTGGAGTGTAAGGTCACTAGCGGGATTGAGAGATACGCAGTATTTT. Amino acid sequence: CAWSVRSLAGLRDTQYF. The variable domain in full, completed from reference TRBV30 and TRBJ2-3, reads SQTIHQWPATLVQPVGSPLSLECTVEGTSNPNLYWYRQAAGRGLQLLFYSVGIGQISSEVPQNLSASRPQDRQFILSSKKLLLSDSGFYLCAWSVRSLAGLRDTQYFGPGTRLTVL.

The rearrangement links TRBV28 to TRBJ2-7, with D maybe TRBD1 (5 bases). Trimming stripped 5 bases from V and 0 bases from J, with 17 bases between. The V gene's germline CDR1 is MDHEN and CDR2 SYDVKM. The CDR3 extends over 16 amino acids. As DNA, the CDR3 is TGTGCCAGCAGTACCCTAATTAGGGGTCCCTCCTACGAGCAGTACTTC. Amino acids: CASSTLIRGPSYEQYF. The complete variable domain, with remaining parts taken from reference TRBV28 and TRBJ2-7, reads DVKVTQSSRYLVKRTGEKVFLECVQDMDHENMFWYRQDPGLGLRLIYFSYDVKMKEKGDIPEGYSVSREKKERFSLILESASTNQTSMYLCASSTLIRGPSYEQYFGPGTRLTVT.

The chain couples TRBV10-3 to TRBJ2-1; 9 bases agree with TRBD1. The J segment lost 0 bases and the V segment lost 6 bases, leaving 6 bases of the junction unmatched. Germline V CDR1 and CDR2: ENHRY, SYGVKD. The CDR3 has 16 amino acids. The CDR3 sequence: CAIRGQGSTSYNEQFF. For the CDR3, the DNA is TGTGCCATCAGAGGACAGGGGTCTACCTCCTACAATGAGCAGTTCTTC.

The CDR3 is CASFRGGAGNEQFF. Here the CDR3 DNA reads TGTGCCAGCTTCAGGGGTGGGGCTGGCAATGAGCAGTTCTTC. The rearrangement uses TRBV6-6 and TRBJ2-1, with D possibly matching TRBD1 (6 bases). The CDR3 sequence is 14 residues long. V shed 8 bases and J shed 6 bases, with 17 bases lying between them. Germline V gives CDR1 MNHNY, CDR2 SVGAGI (reference sequence).

The chain carries TRBV11-2 and TRBJ1-1, with 9 bases that match TRBD1. The CDR3 has 14 residues. V trimming: 6 bases; J trimming: 5 bases; junction bases outside the gene matches: 7. Germline lookup yields CDR1 SGHAT and CDR2 FQNNGV. In DNA form, the CDR3 reads TGTGCCAGCAGGGCGGACAGGGGAAGAACTGAAGCTTTCTTT. Its protein product is CASRADRGRTEAFF.

This rearrangement joins TRBV7-2 to TRBJ2-5, with D hard to call. The CDR3 spans 13 residues. With 4 bases removed from V and 3 bases from J, the gap between germline ends came to 9 bases. CDR1 and CDR2 from the germline V gene are SGHTA and FQGNSA. CDR3 residues: CASSSRLEETQYF. DNA of the CDR3: TGTGCCAGCAGCTCTAGGCTAGAAGAGACCCAGTACTTC.

The chain links TRBV7-3 to TRBJ2-7; D gene uncertain. The CDR3 spans 13 residues. Germline V lookup: CDR1 SGHTA, CDR2 FQGTGA. V was pared by 3 bases and J by 7 bases, with 13 bases between. In DNA, the CDR3 is TGTGCCAGCAGCTTTGGGGTCTTGGGTGAGCAGTACTTC. Its translation is CASSFGVLGEQYF.

The V gene is TRBV19, the J gene TRBJ2-2; TRBD2 matches at 12 bases. The CDR3 spans 17 residues. The V and J ends lost 5 bases and 0 bases, in that order; junction bases with no gene match: 4. Per germline, CDR1 LNHDA and CDR2 SQIVND (reference sequence). CDR3 bases: TGTGCCAGTAGTCTCCGACTAGCGGGAGCGAACACCGGGGAGCTGTTTTTT. Its protein product is CASSLRLAGANTGELFF.

The chain joins TRBV6-5 to TRBJ2-3; D not certain. The CDR3 covers 15 residues. Germline assignment: CDR1 MNHEY and CDR2 SVGAGI. V lost 5 bases and J 0 bases, leaving 12 bases between the germline ends. CDR3 residues: CASSLYRASTDTQYF. Here the CDR3 DNA reads TGTGCCAGCAGTCTCTATAGGGCTAGCACAGATACGCAGTATTTT.

The chain has TRBV9 and TRBJ2-1, with D maybe TRBD2 (5 bases). The CDR3 spans 13 residues. V was pared by 3 bases and J by 10 bases, with 14 bases between. Germline V CDR1 and CDR2: SGDLS, YYNGEE. The DNA of the CDR3 is TGTGCCAGCAGCGCCCAACCCGCGGGCGAGCAGTTCTTC. Protein sequence: CASSAQPAGEQFF.

The chain carries TRBV7-2 and TRBJ1-1; D gene unclear. The CDR3 has 13 amino acids. Germline V lookup: CDR1 SGHTA, CDR2 FQGNSA. V was shortened by 5 bases and J by 1 base, with 8 bases between the two germline ends. This chain's CDR3 is CASSGDRNTEAFF. The DNA of the CDR3 is TGTGCCAGCAGCGGCGATCGGAACACTGAAGCTTTCTTT.

The genes are TRBV6-1 and TRBJ1-2; TRBD1 aligns across 7 bases. The CDR3 runs 15 residues. From germline, CDR1 is MNHNS and CDR2 SASEGT. Trimming took 0 bases from V and 3 from J; bases not matched to a gene: 4. The CDR3: CASSEAKGAYYGYTF. DNA for the CDR3: TGTGCCAGCAGTGAAGCGAAGGGGGCGTACTATGGCTACACCTTC.